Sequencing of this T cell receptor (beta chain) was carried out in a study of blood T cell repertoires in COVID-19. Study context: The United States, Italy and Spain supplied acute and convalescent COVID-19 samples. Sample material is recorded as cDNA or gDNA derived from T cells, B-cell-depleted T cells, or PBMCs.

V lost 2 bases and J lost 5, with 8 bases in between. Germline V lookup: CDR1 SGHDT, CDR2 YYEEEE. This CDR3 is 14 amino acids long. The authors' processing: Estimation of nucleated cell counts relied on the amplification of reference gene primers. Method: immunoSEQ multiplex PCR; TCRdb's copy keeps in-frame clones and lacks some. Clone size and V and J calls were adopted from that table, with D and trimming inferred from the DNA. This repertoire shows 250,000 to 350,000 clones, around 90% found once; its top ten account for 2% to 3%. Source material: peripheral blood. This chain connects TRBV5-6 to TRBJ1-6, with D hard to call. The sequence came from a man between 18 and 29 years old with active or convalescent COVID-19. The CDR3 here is CASSLMGNNSPLHF. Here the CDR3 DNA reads TGTGCCAGCAGCTTAATGGGCAATAATTCACCCCTCCACTTT. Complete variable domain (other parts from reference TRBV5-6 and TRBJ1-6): DAGVTQSPTHLIKTRGQQVTLRCSPKSGHDTVSWYQQALGQGPQFIFQYYEEEERQRGNFPDRFSGHQFPNYSSELNVNALLLGDSALYLCASSLMGNNSPLHFGNGTRLTVT.